The 32 T cell receptor beta chains listed next were all sequenced from one sample in a study of T cells in Graves' hyperthyroidism and ophthalmopathy. From RNA transcripts, TCR beta CDR3 regions were amplified. Carried out on the TCR CDR3, a first-round RT-PCR used the HTBI primer set. A single record per CDR3 protein comes from TCRdb applying MiXCR to the multiplex PCR reads. The table records a few hundred thousand distinct CDR3 sequences, 25% of them present only once. Specimen: blood. These receptors all come from a middle-aged man with Graves' hyperthyroidism.

V is TRBV7-9 and J is TRBJ2-2; 12 bases are shared with TRBD1. Germline CDR1 SEHNR, CDR2 FQNEAQ (reference sequence). The J segment lost 5 bases and the V segment lost 5 bases, leaving 9 bases of the junction unmatched. The CDR3 runs to 17 residues. CDR3 nucleotide sequence: TGTGCCAGCAGCCAAGGGACAGGGGGCTTTAGGACCGGGGAGCTGTTTTTT. This gives the protein CASSQGTGGFRTGELFF.

This clonotype was recorded at least ten times. The chain uses TRBV5-1 and TRBJ1-1, with 8 bases matching TRBD1. Germline CDR1 is SGHRS and CDR2 is YFSETQ. The CDR3 runs 14 residues. Trimming removed 3 bases from V and 1 base from J; junction bases left unmatched: 2. CDR3 amino acids: CASSWTGPNTEAFF. As DNA, the CDR3 is TGCGCCAGCAGCTGGACAGGGCCGAACACTGAAGCTTTCTTT. The whole variable domain, remainder taken from reference TRBV5-1 and TRBJ1-1, is KAGVTQTPRYLIKTRGQQVTLSCSPISGHRSVSWYQQTPGQGLQFLFEYFSETQRNKGNFPGRFSGRQFSNSRSEMNVSTLELGDSALYLCASSWTGPNTEAFFGQGTRLTVV.

This clonotype was found a few times. The chain carries TRBV12-3 or TRBV12-4 and TRBJ1-4; D possibly corresponds to TRBD1 (5 bases). Trimming stripped 6 bases from V and 8 bases from J, with 19 bases between. This CDR3 spans 15 amino acids. The CDR3: CASSPSDHQGEKLFF. Here the CDR3 DNA reads TGTGCCAGCAGCCCCTCCGACCACCAGGGAGAAAAACTGTTTTTT.

This chain joins TRBV2 and TRBJ1-2; TRBD1 aligns across 7 bases. The CDR3 sequence is 14 residues long. Trimming at V came to 6 bases and at J to 1 base, leaving 5 bases not matched to a gene. Germline values: CDR1 SNHLY, CDR2 FYNNEI. The CDR3 nucleotides are TGTGCCAGCAGAGATCCAGGGGGTAACTATGGCTACACCTTC. Its translation: CASRDPGGNYGYTF.

The chain has TRBV7-6 and TRBJ2-5; a weak D match, TRBD2 (6 bases). This CDR3 has 15 amino acids. CDR1 is SGHVS, CDR2 FNYEAQ, per germline. With 2 bases removed from V and 0 bases from J, the gap between germline ends came to 10 bases. The CDR3 here is CASSLRGVNQETQYF. CDR3 sequence (DNA): TGTGCCAGCAGCTTACGCGGGGTAAACCAAGAGACCCAGTACTTC.

In its sample, this clonotype was seen many times. The chain couples TRBV9 to TRBJ2-7; 7 nucleotides match TRBD2. Germline CDR1 SGDLS, CDR2 YYNGEE. This CDR3 has 14 amino acids. With V trimmed by 4 bases and J by 3 bases, 7 bases remained unmatched. The CDR3 nucleotides are TGTGCCAGCAGCTCGAAGGGAGGGTTCTACGAGCAGTACTTC. This translates into CASSSKGGFYEQYF.

This clonotype was counted a few times. V is TRBV20-1 and J is TRBJ2-5, with D possibly being TRBD1 or TRBD2 (5 bases each). Trimming removed 5 bases from V and 1 base from J, with 11 bases in between. The CDR3 has 13 amino acids. Germline CDR1 and CDR2: DFQATT and SNEGSKA (reference sequence). CDR3 sequence: CSAHRGAQETQYF. The CDR3 bases are TGCAGTGCTCATCGGGGCGCCCAAGAGACCCAGTACTTC.

Only a few counts were recorded for this clonotype. This rearrangement joins TRBV5-1 to TRBJ2-7; D not resolved. V dropped 0 bases and J dropped 0 bases, with 10 bases sitting between them. The CDR3 runs to 15 residues. CDR1 SGHRS and CDR2 YFSETQ come from the germline V gene. For the CDR3, the DNA is TGCGCCAGCAGCTTGGACAGTCGGAGCTCCTACGAGCAGTACTTC. Amino acid sequence: CASSLDSRSSYEQYF.

The chain combines TRBV27 with TRBJ2-3; 13 positions match TRBD2. Trimming removed 4 bases from V and 2 bases from J; junction bases left unmatched: 9. Germline V gene data show CDR1 as MNHEY and CDR2 as SMNVEV (reference sequence). The CDR3 sequence is 18 residues long. CDR3 sequence (DNA): TGTGCCAGCAGTTCCAGACTAGCGGGGGGCCGAAACACAGATACGCAGTATTTT. This translates into CASSSRLAGGRNTDTQYF.

This clonotype was seen many times. This sequence joins TRBV7-8 and TRBJ2-1; 10 nucleotides agree with TRBD2. This CDR3 contains 16 residues. Trimming at V came to 2 bases and at J to 7 bases, leaving 8 bases not matched to a gene. Germline V lookup: CDR1 SGHVS, CDR2 FQNEAQ. CDR3 bases: TGTGCCAGCAGCTTACCACCGGGACTAGCGTTGAATGAGCAGTTCTTC. Protein: CASSLPPGLALNEQFF.

This clonotype was detected many times. The chain carries TRBV5-1 and TRBJ1-1; TRBD1 might be the D (6 bases). Germline loops: CDR1 SGHRS, CDR2 YFSETQ. This CDR3 is built from 13 residues. V lost 4 bases and J lost 1, with 8 bases in between. The CDR3 DNA reads as TGCGCCAGCAGCGAACAGGGGAACACTGAAGCTTTCTTT. This gives the protein CASSEQGNTEAFF.

This clonotype was seen a few times. One end of the junction varies from germline; a read error may be responsible. The chain employs TRBV5-5 and TRBJ1-1; D is ambiguous. The CDR3 sequence is 14 residues long. The germline V gene encodes CDR1 SGHKS and CDR2 YYEKEE (reference sequence). Written as DNA, the CDR3 is TGCGCCAGCACGACCGGACCAGCGAACACTGAAGCTTTCTTT. The encoded protein is CASTTGPANTEAFF.

This clonotype turned up a few times. The chain couples TRBV30 to TRBJ1-5; weak D call: TRBD1 (6 bases). Germline V gene data show CDR1 as GTSNPN and CDR2 as SVGIG (reference sequence). V was trimmed by 0 bases and J by 0 bases, leaving 9 bases between them. The CDR3 is 15 residues long. The CDR3 DNA sequence: TGTGCCTGGAGTGTGGGGACATTTAGCAATCAGCCCCAGCATTTT. Its translation is CAWSVGTFSNQPQHF. Full variable domain (outside the CDR3, taken from reference TRBV30 and TRBJ1-5): SQTIHQWPATLVQPVGSPLSLECTVEGTSNPNLYWYRQAAGRGLQLLFYSVGIGQISSEVPQNLSASRPQDRQFILSSKKLLLSDSGFYLCAWSVGTFSNQPQHFGDGTRLSIL.

In this sample, this clonotype turned up many times. The rearrangement uses TRBV28 and TRBJ1-1, with no clear D. CDR3 length equals 12 residues. Trimming removed 4 bases at V and 1 base at J, with 4 bases between. Germline V gives CDR1 MDHEN, CDR2 SYDVKM. The CDR3 DNA reads as TGTGCCAGCAGTTCCGGGAACACTGAAGCTTTCTTT. As protein: CASSSGNTEAFF. Using reference TRBV28 and TRBJ1-1 for the parts outside the CDR3, the full variable domain is DVKVTQSSRYLVKRTGEKVFLECVQDMDHENMFWYRQDPGLGLRLIYFSYDVKMKEKGDIPEGYSVSREKKERFSLILESASTNQTSMYLCASSSGNTEAFFGQGTRLTVV.

This chain links TRBV29-1 with TRBJ1-2; D not certain. Trimming took 5 bases from V and 2 from J, leaving 18 bases between them. This CDR3 region has 15 residues. Germline V gene data show CDR1 as SQVTM and CDR2 as ANQGSEA. DNA of the CDR3: TGCAGCGTTCCAACGGATCAGCGCACCAACTATGGCTACACCTTC. This codes for CSVPTDQRTNYGYTF.

The chain couples TRBV6-5 to TRBJ2-1, with 13 positions matching TRBD2. The CDR3 runs 17 residues. V lost 2 bases and J lost 4; bases outside the gene matches: 5. Germline values: CDR1 MNHEY, CDR2 SVGAGI. Here the CDR3 reads CASSYGGTSGKYNEQFF. DNA of the CDR3: TGTGCCAGCAGTTACGGGGGGACTAGCGGGAAATACAATGAGCAGTTCTTC.

This clonotype was detected a few times. This CDR3 is CASSSNRQFF. Written as DNA, the CDR3 is TGTGCCAGCAGTTCAAATCGGCAGTTCTTC. This rearrangement joins TRBV28 to TRBJ2-1; no clear D. Germline CDR1 reads MDHEN; CDR2 reads SYDVKM. The CDR3 has 10 residues. The V and J ends lost 4 bases and 12 bases respectively, with 7 bases between them.

This clonotype appeared many times. The chain links TRBV20-1 to TRBJ2-1, with TRBD1 matching over 7 bases. The CDR3 runs to 15 residues. The ends lost 5 bases at V and 0 bases at J; junction bases unmatched: 7. Germline V gene lookup returns CDR1 DFQATT and CDR2 SNEGSKA (reference sequence). CDR3 DNA: TGCAGTGCTGACAGGGTGAGGAGCTCCTACAATGAGCAGTTCTTC. This codes for CSADRVRSSYNEQFF.

This clonotype came up a few times. The J gene is TRBJ2-5, the V gene TRBV20-1; D assignment may be TRBD1 or TRBD2 (5 bases each). The germline gives CDR1 DFQATT, CDR2 SNEGSKA (reference sequence). The CDR3 spans 13 residues. V lost 1 base and J lost 7, with 13 bases in between. CDR3 amino acids: CSARVGQAGTQYF. Here the CDR3 DNA reads TGCAGTGCTAGAGTGGGGCAGGCGGGGACCCAGTACTTC.

This clonotype turned up a few times. The chain employs TRBV9 and TRBJ1-1; TRBD1 aligns across 7 bases. V shed 0 bases, J shed 7 bases, and the junction held 3 bases outside the gene matches. The CDR3 totals 13 residues. Germline V gene data show CDR1 as SGDLS and CDR2 as YYNGEE. The CDR3 here is CASSVVGQDEAFF. The CDR3 bases are TGTGCCAGCAGCGTAGTCGGACAGGATGAAGCTTTCTTT.

This clonotype has at least ten counts. One end of the junction is discordant with germline, which a read error may explain. This sequence joins TRBV9 and TRBJ2-2, with D perhaps TRBD2 (6 bases). Germline V gene lookup returns CDR1 SGDLS and CDR2 YYNGEE. The CDR3 is 14 residues long. CDR3 region: CASSVGGGTGELFF. For the CDR3, the DNA is TGCGCCAGCAGCGTGGGCGGAGGGACCGGGGAGCTGTTTTTT.

This clonotype was picked up many times. This sequence joins TRBV2 and TRBJ2-3; D ambiguous. This CDR3 has 15 amino acids. The V and J ends lost 6 bases and 3 bases respectively, with 16 bases between them. Germline V gives CDR1 SNHLY, CDR2 FYNNEI. DNA of the CDR3: TGTGCCAGCAGAGCACAGTCGACTGGTACAGATACGCAGTATTTT. As protein: CASRAQSTGTDTQYF.

The chain carries TRBV20-1 and TRBJ1-5; D remains unclear. CDR3 length equals 15 residues. From germline, CDR1 is DFQATT and CDR2 SNEGSKA (reference sequence). Trimming removed 1 base at V and 0 bases at J, with 10 bases between. The CDR3 DNA sequence: TGCAGTGCTAGAGGAACCCACAATAGCAATCAGCCCCAGCATTTT. This sequence encodes CSARGTHNSNQPQHF.

In this sample, this clonotype turned up a few times. V and J are TRBV20-1 and TRBJ1-5, with D hard to call. This CDR3 has 12 amino acids. V shed 3 bases and J shed 2 bases, with 5 bases lying between them. The germline V gene has CDR1 DFQATT and CDR2 SNEGSKA (reference sequence). CDR3 nucleotides: TGCAGTGCTAGGTGGGGCAATCAGCCCCAGCATTTT. Protein sequence: CSARWGNQPQHF.

J is TRBJ2-3 and V is TRBV9; TRBD1 is a possible D gene (6 bases). Trimming took 3 bases from V and 1 from J, leaving 18 bases between them. CDR1 is SGDLS, CDR2 YYNGEE, per germline. The CDR3 length is 17 residues. The CDR3 loop is CASSAPRGRGGTDTQYF. Here the CDR3 DNA reads TGTGCCAGCAGCGCACCACGGGGCAGGGGAGGCACAGATACGCAGTATTTT.

This clonotype was seen a single time. The chain is built from TRBV29-1 and TRBJ2-7; 10 bases match TRBD1. Per the germline V gene, CDR1 is SQVTM and CDR2 is ANQGSEA. The CDR3 has 15 residues. V lost 2 bases, J lost 3 bases, and 7 bases stayed unmatched. The CDR3 loop reads CSVEYQDRGGYEQYF. CDR3 nucleotides: TGCAGCGTTGAATATCAGGACAGGGGGGGCTACGAGCAGTACTTC.

The genes are TRBV5-1 and TRBJ2-1, with 14 bases lining up with TRBD2. This CDR3 comprises 16 residues. The germline gives CDR1 SGHRS, CDR2 YFSETQ. With V trimmed by 4 bases and J by 7 bases, 7 bases remained unmatched. The CDR3, as DNA: TGCGCCAGCAGCCTTGTGGGGACTAGCGGGGGTAATGAGCAGTTCTTC. Protein product: CASSLVGTSGGNEQFF.

The chain is built from TRBV5-1 and TRBJ2-7; D is tentatively TRBD1 or TRBD2 (5 bases each). CDR3 length equals 14 residues. Germline CDR1 reads SGHRS; CDR2 reads YFSETQ. Between the trimmed V and J ends, which lost 0 bases and 3 bases, there was a span of 10 bases. The CDR3 DNA is TGCGCCAGCAGCTTGGGGGGGACCCTCTACGAGCAGTACTTC. It codes for CASSLGGTLYEQYF.

The chain combines TRBV11-1 with TRBJ1-2; unclear D gene. CDR3 length: 14 amino acids. V gave up 3 bases and J gave up 2 bases, with 10 bases separating them. Looked up from germline, CDR1 is SGHAT and CDR2 is FQDESV (reference sequence). The CDR3 nucleotides read TGTGCCAGCAGCTTTACGAACACCAACTATGGCTACACCTTC. Its translation is CASSFTNTNYGYTF.

This clonotype appeared many times. V is TRBV28 and J is TRBJ2-1, with 14 bases that match TRBD2. The CDR3 is made up of 19 amino acids. Trimming at V came to 5 bases and at J to 0 bases, leaving 9 bases not matched to a gene. CDR1 and CDR2 (germline): MDHEN, SYDVKM. CDR3 coding DNA: TGTGCCAGCAGTCCTCGGACTAGCGGGAGGCCCTTCTCCTACAATGAGCAGTTCTTC. It translates to CASSPRTSGRPFSYNEQFF.

Comments on this clonotype: Given a much more abundant clone one base away, this may be a read error. The chain has TRBV13 and TRBJ2-3; 14 positions agree with TRBD2. The V and J ends lost 4 bases and 6 bases, in that order; junction bases with no gene match: 0. Germline values: CDR1 PRHDT, CDR2 FYEKMQ (reference sequence). The CDR3 is 14 residues long. CDR3 sequence (DNA): TGTGCCAGCAGCTGGACTAGCGGGGGGGATACGCAGTATTTT. Protein sequence: CASSWTSGGDTQYF.

This chain uses TRBV3-1 with TRBJ2-7, with 8 bases identical to TRBD2. V shed 5 bases, J shed 4 bases, and the junction held 10 bases outside the gene matches. CDR1 is LGHDT and CDR2 is YNNKEL in the germline V gene (reference sequence). The CDR3 spans 15 residues. The CDR3 DNA follows: TGTGCCAGCAGCAAACAGCGGGGGAACTTATACGAGCAGTACTTC. It yields the protein CASSKQRGNLYEQYF.